This T cell receptor (beta chain) emerged from a study of blood T cell repertoires in COVID-19. Study context: Collection of acute and convalescent COVID-19 samples took place in the United States, Italy and Spain. Nucleic acid was either cDNA or gDNA, and it came from T cells, B-cell-depleted T cells, or PBMCs.

Germline CDR1 LNHDA, CDR2 SQIVND (reference sequence). This CDR3 is built from 15 residues. V lost 5 bases, J lost 7 bases, and 21 bases lay in between. This clone was seen once. Assay: immunoSEQ multiplex PCR; the TCRdb copy retains only in-frame clones and omits some. The sample has about 280,000 clones, 85% to 90% seen once. The clonotype was recovered from a woman aged 25 to 39 with acute COVID-19. The chain recombines TRBV19 with TRBJ2-7; D might be TRBD1 (6 bases). The sequencing input was PBMCs or T cells enriched from blood (not recorded which). This CDR3 reads CASSSNRVIRWEQYF. In DNA, the CDR3 is TGTGCCAGTAGTTCGAACAGGGTAATTCGGTGGGAGCAGTACTTC. The entire variable domain, with the rest obtained from reference TRBV19 and TRBJ2-7, is as follows: DGGITQSPKYLFRKEGQNVTLSCEQNLNHDAMYWYRQDPGQGLRLIYYSQIVNDFQKGDIAEGYSVSREKKESFPLTVTSAQKNPTAFYLCASSSNRVIRWEQYFGPGTRLTVT.